What follows are 14 T cell receptor beta chains derived from one specimen sequenced in a study of T cells in localized non-small cell lung cancer. The repertoire was sequenced with immunoSEQ multiplex PCR; TCRdb's copy has only in-frame clones and lacks some. The sample includes more than 45,000 clones, approximately 80% of them seen just once. The sample was peripheral blood mononuclear cells, taken before any cancer treatment. Every receptor here comes from a man aged 35 to 70 with stage III lung adenocarcinoma.

This rearrangement joins TRBV19 to TRBJ2-2; 8 nucleotides agree with TRBD2. This CDR3 spans 16 amino acids. Unmatched junction bases numbered 10, after V lost 5 bases and J lost 5 bases. Germline V gene data show CDR1 as LNHDA and CDR2 as SQIVND (reference sequence). CDR3 nucleotide sequence: TGTGCCAGTAGTCACTTAGCGGGGATAGGAACCGGGGAGCTGTTTTTT. Residues: CASSHLAGIGTGELFF.

This clone was observed once. V and J are TRBV6-6 and TRBJ1-1; D is possibly TRBD1 (6 bases). Germline V lookup: CDR1 MNHNY, CDR2 SVGAGI (reference sequence). V shed 4 bases and J shed 0 bases, with 12 bases lying between them. This CDR3 region has 15 residues. CDR3 nucleotides: TGTGCCAGCAGTTCCGGACAGTCCGTGAACACTGAAGCTTTCTTT. Its translation: CASSSGQSVNTEAFF.

The chain combines TRBV30 with TRBJ2-7, with 7 bases fitting TRBD1. The CDR3 contains 16 residues. Germline CDR1 GTSNPN, CDR2 SVGIG (reference sequence). With V trimmed by 1 base and J by 3 bases, 12 bases remained unmatched. CDR3 bases: TGTGCCTGGAGTGCCCTATCAGGGGGAAATAACTACGAGCAGTACTTC. It is translated as CAWSALSGGNNYEQYF.

The V and J genes are TRBV23-1 and TRBJ1-1; weak D call: TRBD1 (6 bases). TRBV23-1 is identified as an open reading frame with a role that is uncertain. Trimming took off 3 bases at V and 1 base at J, with 12 bases between the two ends. The CDR3 extends over 15 amino acids. As DNA, the CDR3 is TGCGCCAGCAGTCATAACAGGGCATGGAACACTGAAGCTTTCTTT. It specifies CASSHNRAWNTEAFF.

This chain uses TRBV5-1 with TRBJ1-4, with unresolved D. V was shortened by 0 bases and J by 2 bases, with 8 bases between the two germline ends. Looked up from germline, CDR1 is SGHRS and CDR2 is YFSETQ. The CDR3 sequence is 15 residues long. The CDR3 sequence is CASSLAGVTNEKLFF. In DNA form, the CDR3 reads TGCGCCAGCAGCTTGGCTGGGGTGACTAATGAAAAACTGTTTTTT. The full variable domain, with the rest looked up from reference TRBV5-1 and TRBJ1-4, is KAGVTQTPRYLIKTRGQQVTLSCSPISGHRSVSWYQQTPGQGLQFLFEYFSETQRNKGNFPGRFSGRQFSNSRSEMNVSTLELGDSALYLCASSLAGVTNEKLFFGSGTQLSVL.

This chain uses TRBV9 with TRBJ2-2; the D is unclear. Germline CDR1 SGDLS, CDR2 YYNGEE. Deletions cut 6 bases from V and 7 bases from J, with 13 bases between. This CDR3 comprises 13 residues. In nucleotides, the CDR3 is TGTGCCAGCACGGCCGGAACGCTCGGGGAGCTGTTTTTT. It specifies CASTAGTLGELFF.

The chain links TRBV7-8 to TRBJ2-1, with 13 bases identical to TRBD2. With V trimmed by 1 base and J by 8 bases, 2 bases remained unmatched. The length of the CDR3 is 15 residues. Germline V gene lookup returns CDR1 SGHVS and CDR2 FQNEAQ. The CDR3 DNA reads as TGTGCCAGCAGCTTAGATACTAGCGGGGGGGATGAGCAGTTCTTC. It codes for CASSLDTSGGDEQFF.

This chain uses TRBV27 with TRBJ2-5; D might be TRBD2 (5 bases). The germline V and J ends were trimmed by 3 bases and 1 base, with 15 bases remaining between them. Germline CDR1 and CDR2: MNHEY and SMNVEV (reference sequence). The CDR3 is 16 residues long. In DNA form, the CDR3 reads TGTGCCAGCAGTTTGAGGCTAGCCAGTGTCCAAGAGACCCAGTACTTC. This translates into CASSLRLASVQETQYF.

This clone was counted a single time. The chain links TRBV6-1 to TRBJ2-5; 7 positions match TRBD1. This CDR3 has 14 amino acids. CDR1 MNHNS and CDR2 SASEGT come from the germline V gene. V dropped 5 bases and J dropped 5; count of bases not matched to a gene: 8. The CDR3 coding sequence is TGTGCCAGCAGTAATCGGGACAGAGGGGAGACCCAGTACTTC. Translation: CASSNRDRGETQYF.

The rearrangement uses TRBV5-1 and TRBJ2-7; D uncertain. CDR3 length: 13 residues. V lost 5 bases and J lost 2, with 11 bases in between. Germline CDR1 reads SGHRS; CDR2 reads YFSETQ. CDR3 loop: CASSLLDPYEQYF. The DNA for the CDR3 is TGCGCCAGCAGTTTGCTAGATCCCTACGAGCAGTACTTC.

V and J are TRBV9 and TRBJ2-3, with 11 bases matching TRBD2. The CDR3 is made up of 17 amino acids. In germline, CDR1 is SGDLS, CDR2 YYNGEE. The junction had 13 bases not matched to a gene; V was cut back by 4 bases and J by 6 bases. CDR3 amino acids: CASSPRVAGGTHDTQYF. The CDR3, as DNA: TGTGCCAGCAGCCCCAGGGTAGCGGGAGGGACTCACGATACGCAGTATTTT.

The sample holds one count of this clone. The V and J genes are TRBV19 and TRBJ2-5; 9 bases map to TRBD1. Looked up from germline, CDR1 is LNHDA and CDR2 is SQIVND (reference sequence). The CDR3 spans 13 residues. The junction had 7 bases not matched to a gene; V was cut back by 4 bases and J by 10 bases. CDR3 sequence (DNA): TGTGCCAGTAGTAGGGACAGGGAAGGGGACCAGTACTTC. Its protein is CASSRDREGDQYF.

The chain carries TRBV2 and TRBJ2-1; 9 nucleotides agree with TRBD2. V shed 4 bases, J shed 14 bases, and the junction held 6 bases outside the gene matches. The CDR3 runs 12 residues. Germline V gives CDR1 SNHLY, CDR2 FYNNEI. CDR3 in amino acids: CASSGGSGSKFF. The CDR3 DNA sequence: TGTGCCAGCAGTGGGGGTAGCGGGAGTAAGTTCTTC. Using reference TRBV2 and TRBJ2-1 for the parts outside the CDR3, the full variable domain is EPEVTQTPSHQVTQMGQEVILRCVPISNHLYFYWYRQILGQKVEFLVSFYNNEISEKSEIFDDQFSVERPDGSNFTLKIRSTKLEDSAMYFCASSGGSGSKFFGPGTRLTVL.

This clone was counted once. The CDR3 nucleotides are TGTGCCAGCAGCCAAGATTATAGCTCTGGAAACACCATATATTTT. Its translation is CASSQDYSSGNTIYF. This chain links TRBV14 with TRBJ1-3; no definite D call. This CDR3 spans 15 amino acids. Germline V gene sequence: CDR1 SGHDN, CDR2 FVKESK. V was cut by 0 bases and J by 0 bases, with 6 bases left in between.